This T cell receptor beta chain stems from a study of blood T cell repertoires in COVID-19. Study as a whole: Acute-phase and convalescent COVID-19 samples originated in the United States, Italy and Spain. T cells, B-cell-depleted T cells, or PBMCs supplied cDNA or gDNA.

CDR3 size: 12 residues. V lost 6 bases to trimming and J lost 6 bases; unmatched junction nucleotides: 5. Germline-derived CDR1 and CDR2 are WNHNN and SYGVQD (reference sequence). The data were produced by immunoSEQ multiplex PCR, yet TCRdb's version contains in-frame clones alone and is incomplete. The profile shows some 170,000 clones, around 74% of them singletons. The origin of this receptor is a man aged 70-80 years with acute or convalescent COVID-19. Sequenced input: peripheral blood. V is TRBV10-1 and J is TRBJ2-7, with 7 bases identical to TRBD1. DNA of the CDR3: TGCGCCAGCAGGTACAGGGGTTCCGAGCAGTACTTC. Translation gives CASRYRGSEQYF.